Following are 28 T cell receptor beta chains from one sample sequenced in a study of OX40 agonist ivuxolimab in advanced cancers. Assay: immunoSEQ multiplex PCR; the TCRdb copy retains only in-frame clones and omits some. Of 11,000 or so clones in the sample, roughly 77% were seen once. This specimen was CD4+ or CD8+ T cells sorted from blood, taken in a trial of the OX40 agonist ivuxolimab. These receptors were obtained from an adult with an advanced solid tumor such as melanoma, head and neck, liver or kidney cancer.

This chain links TRBV30 with TRBJ2-1; 10 positions agree with TRBD2. Trimming took 2 bases from V and 0 from J; bases not matched to a gene: 4. Germline V gene sequence: CDR1 GTSNPN, CDR2 SVGIG (reference sequence). This CDR3 is 16 amino acids long. CDR3 residues: CAWSRASGSSYNEQFF. The CDR3 nucleotides read TGTGCCTGGAGTCGGGCTAGCGGGAGCTCCTACAATGAGCAGTTCTTC.

The chain uses TRBV9 and TRBJ2-7, with 10 bases identical to TRBD1. J lost 2 bases, V lost 4 bases, and 6 bases had no gene match. Germline assignment: CDR1 SGDLS and CDR2 YYNGEE. The CDR3 length is 15 residues. This CDR3 is CASSPGQGGPYEQYF. The CDR3 DNA follows: TGTGCCAGCAGCCCCGGACAGGGGGGCCCCTACGAGCAGTACTTC.

The chain carries TRBV11-2 and TRBJ1-2; D ambiguous. The germline gives CDR1 SGHAT, CDR2 FQNNGV. V lost 3 bases to trimming and J lost 2 bases, with 7 bases between them. The CDR3 contains 13 residues. For the CDR3, the DNA is TGTGCCAGCAGCTTTGATAGCAACTATGGCTACACCTTC. Protein product: CASSFDSNYGYTF. The variable domain in full, completed from reference TRBV11-2 and TRBJ1-2, reads EAGVAQSPRYKIIEKRQSVAFWCNPISGHATLYWYQQILGQGPKLLIQFQNNGVVDDSQLPKDRFSAERLKGVDSTLKIQPAKLEDSAVYLCASSFDSNYGYTFGSGTRLTVV.

This chain connects TRBV7-6 to TRBJ2-2, with D maybe TRBD1 (5 bases). The germline V and J ends were trimmed by 5 bases and 3 bases, with 13 bases remaining between them. The CDR3 is 15 residues long. Germline loops: CDR1 SGHVS, CDR2 FNYEAQ. CDR3 DNA: TGTGCCAGCAGCCTTGGGGCAGAGGACACCGGGGAGCTGTTTTTT. Encoded protein: CASSLGAEDTGELFF.

The gene calls are TRBV19 and TRBJ1-1; the D is unclear. Trimming left V 3 bases short and J 0 bases short, with 5 bases between. The CDR3 length is 13 residues. In germline, CDR1 is LNHDA, CDR2 SQIVND (reference sequence). The CDR3 sequence is CASSISVNTEAFF. CDR3 sequence (DNA): TGTGCCAGTAGTATTTCGGTGAACACTGAAGCTTTCTTT.

V gene TRBV7-9 combines with J gene TRBJ1-2; 7 bases line up with TRBD1. Germline CDR1 is SEHNR and CDR2 is FQNEAQ (reference sequence). The J segment lost 1 base and the V segment lost 5 bases, leaving 7 bases of the junction unmatched. CDR3 length: 15 residues. CDR3 bases: TGTGCCAGCAGCGTCGCCGGGACAGTTAACTATGGCTACACCTTC. It translates to CASSVAGTVNYGYTF.

CDR3 DNA sequence: TGTGCCAGTAGTACCCTTAAGACAGGACACACTGAAGCTTTCTTT. This translates into CASSTLKTGHTEAFF. The chain has TRBV19 and TRBJ1-1, with D possibly being TRBD1 (6 bases). Deletions cut 4 bases from V and 3 bases from J, with 15 bases between. CDR3 size: 15 residues. The germline CDR1 and CDR2 sequences are LNHDA and SQIVND (reference sequence).

The V call is TRBV27, the J call TRBJ2-7, with D possibly being TRBD2 (6 bases). The V gene's germline CDR1 is MNHEY and CDR2 SMNVEV (reference sequence). This CDR3 comprises 13 residues. Between the trimmed V and J ends, which lost 0 bases and 4 bases, there was a span of 7 bases. The CDR3 sequence is CASSLSAGYEQYF. DNA for the CDR3: TGTGCCAGCAGTTTATCTGCGGGATACGAGCAGTACTTC.

This clone occurred a few times. The V and J genes are TRBV7-9 and TRBJ2-7; D remains ambiguous. Germline V gene sequence: CDR1 SEHNR, CDR2 FQNEAQ (reference sequence). The germline V and J ends were trimmed by 4 bases and 3 bases, with 4 bases remaining between them. This CDR3 contains 11 residues. CDR3 sequence (DNA): TGTGCCAGCAGCTCATTCTACGAGCAGTACTTC. Protein product: CASSSFYEQYF.

The chain combines TRBV29-1 with TRBJ1-1; D is unresolved. V lost 4 bases and J lost 9, with 15 bases in between. CDR3 length: 12 residues. Germline lookup yields CDR1 SQVTM and CDR2 ANQGSEA. This CDR3 reads CSVVVGESKAFF. The DNA of the CDR3 is TGCAGCGTTGTAGTTGGGGAGTCAAAAGCTTTCTTT. The full variable domain, with the rest looked up from reference TRBV29-1 and TRBJ1-1, is SAVISQKPSRDICQRGTSLTIQCQVDSQVTMMFWYRQQPGQSLTLIATANQGSEATYESGFVIDKFPISRPNLTFSTLTVSNMSPEDSSIYLCSVVVGESKAFFGQGTRLTVV.

For the CDR3, the DNA is TGTGCCAGCACGGACAGGACTAGCGGGAGCGAGCAGTACTTC. Its translation is CASTDRTSGSEQYF. The chain uses TRBV2 and TRBJ2-7; 13 bases are a match to TRBD2. Germline values: CDR1 SNHLY, CDR2 FYNNEI. J was trimmed by 6 bases and V by 7 bases; bases with no gene match: 6. The length of the CDR3 is 14 residues.

DNA of the CDR3: TGTGCCAGCAGCTCCTCGGGACTGGGGGCGTGGGGGGACACTGAAGCTTTCTTT. It translates to CASSSSGLGAWGDTEAFF. This sequence joins TRBV11-2 and TRBJ1-1, with a tentative D call TRBD1 (6 bases). Trimming left V 4 bases short and J 3 bases short, with 24 bases between. The CDR3 runs to 18 residues. In germline, CDR1 is SGHAT, CDR2 FQNNGV.

V usage is TRBV27 and J usage is TRBJ2-1; no clear D gene. In germline, CDR1 is MNHEY, CDR2 SMNVEV (reference sequence). The V end was cut by 6 bases, the J end by 8 bases, with 11 bases between. CDR3 size: 12 residues. The CDR3 sequence is CASSSIKDEQFF. In DNA form, the CDR3 reads TGTGCCAGCAGCTCAATCAAGGATGAGCAGTTCTTC.

This clone occurred once. The chain couples TRBV4-1 to TRBJ2-2; 9 nucleotides line up with TRBD2. This CDR3 spans 17 amino acids. The junction had 8 bases not matched to a gene; V was cut back by 0 bases and J by 6 bases. The germline V gene has CDR1 MGHRA and CDR2 YSYEKL. This chain's CDR3 is CASSQDGVAGESGELFF. The CDR3 bases are TGCGCCAGCAGCCAAGACGGGGTAGCGGGGGAGTCCGGGGAGCTGTTTTTT.

This sequence joins TRBV19 and TRBJ1-1, with 9 bases that match TRBD1. Germline V gene lookup returns CDR1 LNHDA and CDR2 SQIVND (reference sequence). This CDR3 is built from 12 residues. Unmatched junction bases numbered 1, after V lost 5 bases and J lost 6 bases. CDR3 amino acids: CASSWTGAEAFF. The CDR3 DNA follows: TGTGCCAGTAGTTGGACAGGGGCTGAAGCTTTCTTT.

This clone was seen only a few times. This sequence joins TRBV5-1 and TRBJ1-1; 7 positions agree with TRBD1. Germline V gives CDR1 SGHRS, CDR2 YFSETQ. V gave up 5 bases and J gave up 4 bases; unmatched junction bases: 5. The CDR3 contains 13 residues. The CDR3 DNA follows: TGCGCCAGCAGGCCGACAGGGTTCACTGAAGCTTTCTTT. It codes for CASRPTGFTEAFF.

This chain connects TRBV4-2 to TRBJ2-7, with 8 nucleotides matching TRBD1. The CDR3 loop spans 16 amino acids. Germline V CDR1 and CDR2: LGHNA, YNFKEQ. V lost 0 bases and J lost 2; bases outside the gene matches: 6. The CDR3 reads CASSQEGQGSPYEQYF. The CDR3 DNA sequence: TGTGCCAGCAGCCAAGAAGGACAGGGCTCCCCCTACGAGCAGTACTTC.

This sequence joins TRBV27 and TRBJ1-5, with a tentative D call TRBD1 (5 bases). CDR1 is MNHEY, CDR2 SMNVEV, per germline (reference sequence). V dropped 3 bases and J dropped 4 bases, with 10 bases sitting between them. The CDR3 sequence is 14 residues long. In DNA form, the CDR3 reads TGTGCCAGCAGTTTCCAGGGAGGGAATCAGCCCCAGCATTTT. It codes for CASSFQGGNQPQHF.

The chain links TRBV7-9 to TRBJ1-4; 8 positions agree with TRBD1. This CDR3 comprises 16 residues. V was clipped by 4 bases and J by 7 bases; unmatched bases: 11. Germline V gene sequence: CDR1 SEHNR, CDR2 FQNEAQ (reference sequence). The CDR3 region has the DNA TGTGCCAGCAGCTCTAGGCTCCAGGGGGCAGGTGAAAAACTGTTTTTT. Translating it yields CASSSRLQGAGEKLFF.

The rearrangement links TRBV10-3 to TRBJ1-5, with D perhaps matching TRBD1 (5 bases). V lost 0 bases and J 0 bases, leaving 12 bases between the germline ends. Germline V gene data show CDR1 as ENHRY and CDR2 as SYGVKD. This CDR3 has 17 amino acids. The CDR3 sequence: CAISESQDKYSNQPQHF. As DNA, the CDR3 is TGTGCCATCAGTGAGTCTCAGGACAAATATAGCAATCAGCCCCAGCATTTT.

A single count supports this clone. V gene TRBV13 combines with J gene TRBJ1-1; tentatively, D is TRBD1 (5 bases). V lost 10 bases and J lost 1, with 7 bases in between. In germline, CDR1 is PRHDT, CDR2 FYEKMQ (reference sequence). There are 11 residues in the CDR3. The CDR3, as DNA: TGTGCCACCGGGGGGAACACTGAAGCTTTCTTT. The encoded protein is CATGGNTEAFF.

The chain uses TRBV27 and TRBJ2-5; 10 bases are a match to TRBD2. Looked up from germline, CDR1 is MNHEY and CDR2 is SMNVEV (reference sequence). The CDR3 has 15 residues. The ends lost 3 bases at V and 4 bases at J; junction bases unmatched: 5. The CDR3: CASSLGSGGRETQYF. In DNA, the CDR3 is TGTGCCAGCAGTTTGGGTAGCGGGGGGAGAGAGACCCAGTACTTC.

V is TRBV27 and J is TRBJ2-7; D is unresolved. This CDR3 is 13 amino acids long. V gave up 6 bases and J gave up 2 bases, with 11 bases separating them. Germline-derived CDR1 and CDR2 are MNHEY and SMNVEV (reference sequence). The DNA of the CDR3 is TGTGCCAGCAGACCTACTGGAACCTACGAGCAGTACTTC. This encodes CASRPTGTYEQYF.

The rearrangement joins TRBV5-6 to TRBJ2-1; D remains ambiguous. Germline loops: CDR1 SGHDT, CDR2 YYEEEE. V lost 0 bases to trimming and J lost 0 bases, with 4 bases between them. This CDR3 is 14 amino acids long. CDR3 region: CASSLDGSYNEQFF. In DNA form, the CDR3 reads TGTGCCAGCAGCTTGGACGGCTCCTACAATGAGCAGTTCTTC.

This clone turned up a few times. This chain joins TRBV13 and TRBJ1-2, with TRBD1 matching 7 bases. The germline V gene has CDR1 PRHDT and CDR2 FYEKMQ (reference sequence). CDR3 length equals 12 residues. The V segment lost 2 bases and the J segment 10 bases; nucleotides outside the gene matches: 4. Written as DNA, the CDR3 is TGTGCCAGCAGCTTAAGCAGGGGGGACTACACCTTC. Translated: CASSLSRGDYTF.

The V gene is TRBV6-1, the J gene TRBJ1-1; D not resolved. V lost 5 bases and J lost 8, with 15 bases in between. Germline V gives CDR1 MNHNS, CDR2 SASEGT. The CDR3 covers 13 residues. The CDR3 DNA is TGTGCCAGCAGTTCTGAGCCGTTCCCCGAAGCTTTCTTT. Its translation: CASSSEPFPEAFF.

The rearrangement joins TRBV7-8 to TRBJ2-2, with 9 bases lining up with TRBD1. The CDR3 is 18 amino acids. The ends lost 2 bases at V and 5 bases at J; junction bases unmatched: 12. Germline assignment: CDR1 SGHVS and CDR2 FQNEAQ. CDR3 nucleotide sequence: TGTGCCAGCAGCTTATCGAGGGGAACAGGGGGCCGAACCGGGGAGCTGTTTTTT. Translation gives CASSLSRGTGGRTGELFF.

By frequency in the sample, this clone is medium-sized. The V gene is TRBV7-6, the J gene TRBJ2-5, with unresolved D. The CDR3 totals 14 residues. V lost 5 bases, J lost 3 bases, and 13 bases lay in between. Germline V gene data show CDR1 as SGHVS and CDR2 as FNYEAQ. CDR3 loop: CASSPTRSEETQYF. Written as DNA, the CDR3 is TGTGCCAGCAGCCCCACTCGGAGCGAAGAGACCCAGTACTTC. Drawing the rest from reference TRBV7-6 and TRBJ2-5, the complete variable domain is GAGVSQSPRYKVTKRGQDVALRCDPISGHVSLYWYRQALGQGPEFLTYFNYEAQQDKSGLPNDRFSAERPEGSISTLTIQRTEQRDSAMYRCASSPTRSEETQYFGPGTRLLVL.